This is a list of T cell receptor beta chains from one sample in a study of immune evolution from preneoplasia to lung adenocarcinoma. The repertoire was sequenced with immunoSEQ multiplex PCR; TCRdb's copy has only in-frame clones and lacks some. Among about 8,200 clones listed, just under 80% were seen once. Source material: FFPE adjacent normal lung tissue. The receptors stem from a person between 60 and 79 years old with lung adenocarcinoma. Both conserved end residues are part of each CDR3. A D gene is named only where the DNA matches it firmly. Clone size, where shown, is once, few, many, or a class for clones that have expanded.

abundance	d_gene	j_gene	v_gene	CDR3aa	CDR3nt
.	TRBD2	TRBJ2-7	TRBV2	CASSGLAGVGEQYF	TGTGCCAGCAGTGGACTAGCGGGAGTAGGCGAGCAGTACTTC
.	TRBD2	TRBJ2-3	TRBV5-1	CASSLPYSSGGTDADTQYF	TGCGCCAGCAGCCTGCCCTACTCTAGCGGGGGGACTGACGCAGATACGCAGTATTTT
.	TRBD2	TRBJ2-3	TRBV29-1	CSVASGRAADTQYF	TGCAGCGTTGCGAGCGGGAGGGCCGCAGATACGCAGTATTTT
.	.	TRBJ2-5	TRBV7-2	CASSPTLETQYF	TGTGCCAGCAGCCCCACCCTAGAGACCCAGTACTTC
.	.	TRBJ2-1	TRBV11-2	CASSLWPRNEQFF	TGTGCCAGCAGCTTGTGGCCACGCAATGAGCAGTTCTTC
.	.	TRBJ2-7	TRBV5-1	CASSPGTIYEQYF	TGCGCCAGCAGCCCCGGGACAATCTACGAGCAGTACTTC
.	.	TRBJ2-2	TRBV6-1	CAINGVRGTGELFF	TGTGCCATTAACGGGGTTCGTGGGACCGGGGAGCTGTTTTTT
.	.	TRBJ1-2	TRBV2	CASSVRQDLSTF	TGTGCCAGCAGTGTAAGACAGGACCTATCCACCTTC
.	.	TRBJ1-6	TRBV5-1	CASSLSGVGSPLHF	TGCGCCAGCAGCTTATCAGGAGTGGGTTCACCCCTCCACTTT
.	.	TRBJ1-1	TRBV9	CASSVGPASNTEAFF	TGTGCCAGCAGCGTAGGGCCAGCCTCAAACACTGAAGCTTTCTTT
.	.	TRBJ2-5	TRBV18	CASSPSQQETQYF	TGTGCCAGCTCACCATCTCAACAAGAGACCCAGTACTTC
few	.	TRBJ2-3	TRBV5-1	CASSLFGVTDTQYF	TGCGCCAGCAGCCTCTTCGGGGTAACAGATACGCAGTATTTT
.	TRBD1	TRBJ2-7	TRBV2	CANGQGFSYEQYF	TGTGCCAACGGACAGGGGTTCTCCTACGAGCAGTACTTC
.	.	TRBJ2-7	TRBV4-1	CASSQEPDGEQYF	TGCGCCAGCAGCCAAGAACCGGACGGGGAGCAGTACTTC
.	.	TRBJ1-2	TRBV6-5	CASSYFPGTVYGYTF	TGTGCCAGCAGTTACTTCCCCGGGACCGTTTATGGCTACACCTTC
.	.	TRBJ1-5	TRBV6-5	CASSSNGGQPQHF	TGTGCCAGCAGTTCGAACGGGGGTCAGCCCCAGCATTTT
.	.	TRBJ2-7	TRBV6-1	CASSEGLSREAYF	TGTGCCAGCAGTGAAGGACTAAGCAGGGAGGCGTACTTC
few	TRBD1	TRBJ1-1	TRBV29-1	CSAMTGAGTEAFF	TGCAGCGCAATGACAGGGGCTGGGACTGAAGCTTTCTTT
.	.	TRBJ1-1	TRBV4-1	CASSQAVNTEAFF	TGCGCCAGCAGCCAAGCGGTAAACACTGAAGCTTTCTTT
.	.	TRBJ1-2	TRBV19	CASSIGNSAGGYTF	TGTGCCAGTAGTATTGGGAACTCCGCAGGAGGCTACACCTTC
.	TRBD1	TRBJ1-1	TRBV7-4	CASSSRLDRADTEAFF	TGTGCCAGCAGCTCTCGCCTGGACAGGGCGGATACTGAAGCTTTCTTT
.	.	TRBJ1-1	TRBV7-3	CASSPLGGSTEAFF	TGTGCCAGCAGCCCCCTCGGGGGGAGCACTGAAGCTTTCTTT
.	.	TRBJ2-1	TRBV4-2	CASSQDRLRDLNPSSYNEQFF	TGTGCCAGCAGCCAAGATAGGTTGAGGGACCTAAACCCAAGCTCCTACAATGAGCAGTTCTTC
.	.	TRBJ1-1	TRBV7-9	CASSLWDSDTEAFF	TGTGCCAGCAGCTTATGGGATTCAGACACTGAAGCTTTCTTT
few	TRBD1	TRBJ2-7	TRBV10-3	CAISESGQEQYF	TGTGCCATCAGTGAGTCGGGACAGGAGCAGTACTTC
few	.	TRBJ1-5	TRBV29-1	CSVRTDGNQPQHF	TGCAGCGTCCGGACAGACGGCAATCAGCCCCAGCATTTT
few	TRBD1	TRBJ1-2	TRBV28	CASSPLSDRGVYGYTF	TGTGCCAGCAGTCCCCTATCGGACAGGGGAGTCTATGGCTACACCTTC
.	.	TRBJ1-2	TRBV28	CASSRAEGYTF	TGTGCCAGCAGTCGGGCGGAGGGCTACACCTTC
few	.	TRBJ2-7	TRBV7-9	CASSPPAYEQYF	TGTGCCAGCAGCCCGCCGGCCTACGAGCAGTACTTC
.	TRBD2	TRBJ2-3	TRBV5-1	CASGGEGTDTQYF	TGCGCCAGCGGCGGGGAGGGGACAGATACGCAGTATTTT
.	.	TRBJ2-7	TRBV7-9	CASRSDQNKEQYF	TGTGCCAGCAGATCGGACCAAAATAAGGAGCAGTACTTC
.	.	TRBJ1-4	TRBV5-6	CASSLGGGTNEKLFF	TGTGCCAGCAGCTTGGGTGGCGGGACTAATGAAAAACTGTTTTTT
once	.	TRBJ2-3	TRBV29-1	CSVEAGASTDTQYF	TGCAGCGTTGAGGCAGGGGCGAGCACAGATACGCAGTATTTT
.	.	TRBJ1-2	TRBV28	CATPEPGGYGYTF	TGTGCCACCCCAGAGCCGGGTGGGTATGGCTACACCTTC
.	.	TRBJ2-7	TRBV15	CATSRRRDMDEQYF	TGTGCCACCAGCAGAAGACGGGATATGGACGAGCAGTACTTC
.	.	TRBJ1-2	TRBV7-9	CASSRDFAGYTF	TGTGCCAGCAGTCGGGACTTTGCCGGCTACACCTTC
few	TRBD1	TRBJ1-2	TRBV27	CASSMGQGYGYTF	TGTGCCAGCAGCATGGGACAGGGATATGGCTACACCTTC
.	.	TRBJ1-4	TRBV5-6	CASSLSQNEKLFF	TGTGCCAGCAGCTTGAGTCAGAATGAAAAACTGTTTTTT
.	TRBD1	TRBJ2-5	TRBV5-1	CASSVGQDRETQYF	TGCGCCAGCAGCGTGGGACAGGACCGTGAGACCCAGTACTTC
.	TRBD1	TRBJ1-1	TRBV29-1	CSVDRGPDTEAFF	TGCAGCGTGGACAGGGGCCCCGACACTGAAGCTTTCTTT